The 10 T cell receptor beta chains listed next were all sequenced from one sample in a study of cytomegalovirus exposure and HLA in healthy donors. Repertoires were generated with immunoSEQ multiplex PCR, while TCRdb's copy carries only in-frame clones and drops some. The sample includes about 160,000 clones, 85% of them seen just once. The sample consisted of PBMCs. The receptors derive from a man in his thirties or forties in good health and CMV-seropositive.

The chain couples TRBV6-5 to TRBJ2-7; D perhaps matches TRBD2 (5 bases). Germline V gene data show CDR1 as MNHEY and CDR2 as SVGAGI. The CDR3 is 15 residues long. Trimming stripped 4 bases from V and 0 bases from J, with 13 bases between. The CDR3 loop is CASSLARGPSYEQYF. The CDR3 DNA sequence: TGTGCCAGCAGTTTGGCCCGGGGTCCCTCCTACGAGCAGTACTTC.

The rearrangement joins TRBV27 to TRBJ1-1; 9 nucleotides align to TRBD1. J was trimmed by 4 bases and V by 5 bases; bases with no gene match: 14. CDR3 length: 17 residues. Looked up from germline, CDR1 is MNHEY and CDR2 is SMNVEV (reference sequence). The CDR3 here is CASSPPQKATGGTEAFF. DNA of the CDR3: TGTGCCAGCAGTCCCCCTCAGAAGGCGACAGGGGGCACTGAAGCTTTCTTT.

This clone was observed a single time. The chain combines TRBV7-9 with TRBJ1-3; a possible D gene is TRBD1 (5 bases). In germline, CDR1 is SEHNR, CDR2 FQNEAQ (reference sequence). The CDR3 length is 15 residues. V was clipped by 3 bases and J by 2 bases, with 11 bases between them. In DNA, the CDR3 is TGTGCCAGCAGCTTGGGCAGGGAAACTGGAAACACCATATATTTT. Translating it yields CASSLGRETGNTIYF.

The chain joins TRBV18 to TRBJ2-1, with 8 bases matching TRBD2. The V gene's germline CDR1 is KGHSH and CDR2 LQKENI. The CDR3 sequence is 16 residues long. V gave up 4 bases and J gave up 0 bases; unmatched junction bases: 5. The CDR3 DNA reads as TGTGCCAGCTCACTAACGGGGGGGAGCTCCTACAATGAGCAGTTCTTC. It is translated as CASSLTGGSSYNEQFF.

The CDR3 nucleotides are TGTGCCAGCTCACCCGGGGACAGGGCGACCGGGGAGCTGTTTTTT. Its translation: CASSPGDRATGELFF. The chain recombines TRBV18 with TRBJ2-2; 9 bases match TRBD1. Germline V lookup: CDR1 KGHSH, CDR2 LQKENI. V gave up 3 bases and J gave up 5 bases; unmatched junction bases: 4. The CDR3 has 15 residues.

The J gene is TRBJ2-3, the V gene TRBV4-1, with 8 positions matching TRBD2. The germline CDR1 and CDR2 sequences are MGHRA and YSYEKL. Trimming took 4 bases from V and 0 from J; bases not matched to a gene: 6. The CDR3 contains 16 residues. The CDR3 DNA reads TGCGCCAGCAGCCTCCCGGGGGGGGGCAGCACAGATACGCAGTATTTT. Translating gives CASSLPGGGSTDTQYF.

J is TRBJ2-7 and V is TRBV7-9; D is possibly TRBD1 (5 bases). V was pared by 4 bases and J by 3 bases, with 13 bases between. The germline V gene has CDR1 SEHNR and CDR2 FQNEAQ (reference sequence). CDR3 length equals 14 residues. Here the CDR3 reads CASSSDPGFYEQYF. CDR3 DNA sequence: TGTGCCAGCAGCTCGGATCCAGGGTTCTACGAGCAGTACTTC.

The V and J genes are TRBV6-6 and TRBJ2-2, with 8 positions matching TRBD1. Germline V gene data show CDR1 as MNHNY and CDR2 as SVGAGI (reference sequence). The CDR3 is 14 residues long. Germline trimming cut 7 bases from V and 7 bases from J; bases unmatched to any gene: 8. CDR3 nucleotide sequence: TGTGCCAGCACATGGCAGGGGGCTGGCGGGGAGCTGTTTTTT. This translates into CASTWQGAGGELFF.

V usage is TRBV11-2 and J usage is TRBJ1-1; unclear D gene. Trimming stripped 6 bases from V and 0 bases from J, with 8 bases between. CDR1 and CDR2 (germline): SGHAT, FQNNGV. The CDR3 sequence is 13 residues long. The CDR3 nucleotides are TGTGCCAGCAGGCCTGAGATGAACACTGAAGCTTTCTTT. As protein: CASRPEMNTEAFF. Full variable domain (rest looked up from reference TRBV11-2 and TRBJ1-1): EAGVAQSPRYKIIEKRQSVAFWCNPISGHATLYWYQQILGQGPKLLIQFQNNGVVDDSQLPKDRFSAERLKGVDSTLKIQPAKLEDSAVYLCASRPEMNTEAFFGQGTRLTVV.

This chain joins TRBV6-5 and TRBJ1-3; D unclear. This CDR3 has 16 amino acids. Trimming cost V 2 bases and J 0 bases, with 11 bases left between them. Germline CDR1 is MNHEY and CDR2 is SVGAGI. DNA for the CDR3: TGTGCCAGCAGTTACGCGATGATATCCTCTGGAAACACCATATATTTT. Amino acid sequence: CASSYAMISSGNTIYF.